This T cell receptor (beta chain) was captured by sequencing in a study of radiation and T cells in renal cell carcinoma (dated by TCRdb to the early 2020s). As for the study more broadly: A total of 50 to 55 samples underwent TCR beta sequencing, made up of roughly 26 tumors and about 27 peripheral blood samples. The final blood draw took place at 4 weeks after radiation, the same time as nephrectomy. Across all 50 or so samples, approximately 4,000,000 unique CDR3 nucleotide sequences, encoding roughly 3 million unique CDR3 amino acid sequences, were identified.

TCR beta libraries were generated from genomic DNA with the immunoSEQ kit, following the manufacturer's recommendations. To prepare libraries, a first multiplex PCR with proprietary primers was run, followed by a second PCR that added unique barcodes, and a bead cleanup was done after each round. A kit-provided positive control reaction and a negative control reaction were included in every sample batch. The final libraries underwent checking on an Agilent 4200 TapeStation D1000 ScreenTape, volumetric pooling, and quantification by qPCR. Sequencing was performed on an Illumina NextSeq500 using a MidOutput 150-cycle cartridge, with 156 Read1 cycles, 15 Index1 cycles, and the kit custom primers. The pooled library was loaded at roughly 0.94 pM with an approximately 20% PhiX control spike-in. The authors' analysis ran thus. The vendor-processed data were analyzed in R, and a clonotype was defined as all T cells that share the same CDR3 nucleotide sequence. For clone abundance analyses, frequencies were normalized to the 10,000 most abundant clones in each sample. Public T cell clones, averaging fewer than five per sample, were removed before analysis. Tumor-enriched clonotypes and baseline blood-enriched clonotypes were defined as those with an abundance difference of at least 32-fold between compartments. A beta-binomial differential abundance model was applied to find clonotypes that expanded or contracted between blood time points. Similarity between tumor and blood repertoires was quantified using the Baroni-Urbani and Buser coefficient, and groups were compared with two-tailed Wilcoxon tests in R. In TCRdb, the immuneACCESS table is reduced to in-frame sequences with V and J assigned. These tables do not hold every clone; where another copy was compared, an unresolved V gene accounts for under half, and the others remain unexplained. The V and J calls and clone size are taken from that table; D and trimming were inferred from the DNA. Recorded for this sample are roughly 58,000 clones; 60% to 85% of them occurred a single time. The ten largest clones capture about 6.4% of the sample.

Trimming at the junction amounts to 8 bases on V and 0 bases on J, and the germline ends lie 18 bases apart. Spanning cysteine to phenylalanine, the CDR3 consists of 16 amino acids. The kept DNA is CDR3 alone, 48 bases in frame from the first base. Per the germline V gene (reference sequence), WNHNN is the CDR1 and SYGVQD is the CDR2. The time point label here, explained by the study, means: blood 4 weeks post-SBRT, at nephrectomy. The sample's treatment or condition label, decoded: 15 Gy SBRT to primary tumor, nephrectomy 4 weeks later. The samples were obtained from a clinical trial, where primary renal cell carcinomas were treated with 15 Gy stereotactic body radiation therapy and then removed by nephrectomy 4 weeks afterward. To follow tumor-enriched clonotypes, peripheral blood was collected serially from radiation-treated patients at baseline and again at 2 weeks and 4 weeks after SBRT. Renal cell carcinoma with clear cell pathology was present in all patients. Genomic DNA for TCR sequencing was prepared using the QIAamp DNA Blood Mini Kit (Qiagen). Samples were included in the analyses only if all quality control checks were passed.

Concerning this clone: Its recognized antigen is unknown. No per-base quality is available; no much larger clone lies one base away.

Study-level results and caveats: Because pretreatment tumor biopsies were not available, the study could not determine whether clonotypes were already present within the tumor at baseline. Effects of radiation dose or scheduling on the TCR repertoire could not be addressed with the single-armed trial design. Top tumor clonotypes rose in blood from baseline to 2 weeks post-radiation, then contracted by 4 weeks, suggesting transient expansion of tumor-resident clones. Blood repertoire dynamics were not followed beyond 4 weeks after treatment.

This receptor chain uses TRBV10-1 and TRBJ2-3, with the D segment possibly TRBD1 or TRBD2, each aligning over 5 bases. The receptor was isolated from a man in his 60s with renal cell carcinoma. The sample in question was blood, obtained from a patient whose treatment included radiotherapy and nephrectomy. The DNA sequence reads TGCGCCAGCGGGACCGGGACCCTCCGTAGCACAGATACGCAGTATTTT. Translated, it gives CASGTGTLRSTDTQYF.